The clone carrying this TCR beta chain has ten or more counts. The antigen is unknown. Trimming took 4 bases from V and 3 from J; bases not matched to a gene: 11. Germline V lookup: CDR1 SGHTA, CDR2 FQGNSA. CDR3 length: 16 amino acids. This sample is drawn from a study of blood T cells in healthy people across ages. No fewer than 7 million PBMCs went into each sample. Study outcomes and limitations: Reliance upon unsorted PBMCs precluded definitive naive versus antigen-experienced comparison. Both naive CD4+ cell counts and diversity were greater in long-lived donors than in aged donors.

Combining a sample-barcoded 5' primer with a J-beta primer mix, a second PCR ran for about 7 to 12 cycles. Template switching added a 12-random-nucleotide identifier to every cDNA molecule. TCRdb analysed the 5' RACE reads with MiXCR anew, one entry per CDR3 protein. The sample comprises around 900,000 distinct CDR3 sequences, about 30% of which are singletons, and 15% to 20% rests with the top ten. This TCR came from a woman of 80 years or more in good health. The material sequenced was blood. The chain links TRBV7-2 to TRBJ1-1, with 7 bases aligning to TRBD1. CDR3 protein: CASSSRTGRGDTEAFF. In DNA form, the CDR3 reads TGTGCCAGCAGCTCCCGGACAGGAAGGGGGGACACTGAAGCTTTCTTT.